These 31 T cell receptor beta chains share one sample of origin, sequenced in a study of cytomegalovirus exposure and HLA in healthy donors. The repertoire was sequenced with immunoSEQ multiplex PCR; TCRdb's copy has only in-frame clones and lacks some. The table has about 74,000 clones, less than 95% seen once. The sample consisted of PBMCs. Every receptor here comes from a woman between 18 and 29 years old in good health and CMV-seropositive.

Details on this clone: Relative to the germline gene, one junction end is altered; a read error may explain this. This chain connects TRBV7-2 to TRBJ2-7, with a tentative D call TRBD1 (5 bases). The CDR3 has 12 residues. CDR1 is SGHTA and CDR2 is FQGNSA in the germline V gene. Here the CDR3 DNA reads TGTGCCAGCAGCTTGACAGCGACTCGCCCTGACTTC. It specifies CASSLTATRPDF.

J is TRBJ2-3 and V is TRBV4-3; 16 bases line up with TRBD2. Germline assignment: CDR1 LGHNA and CDR2 YSLEER. Losses at the gene ends were 0 bases for V and 14 bases for J; bases not matched to a gene: 5. The CDR3 has 15 residues. DNA for the CDR3: TGCGCCAGCAGCCAAGAAGGGACTAGCGGGGGGGGGAGGTATTTT. Translating it yields CASSQEGTSGGGRYF.

This clone has only a few counts. The CDR3 DNA is TGTGCCAGCAACAGCGGAGGGAGCTCCTACAATGAGCAGTTCTTC. This encodes CASNSGGSSYNEQFF. The chain recombines TRBV9 with TRBJ2-1; D is possibly TRBD2 (6 bases). Germline CDR1 reads SGDLS; CDR2 reads YYNGEE. The CDR3 covers 15 residues. Trimming cost V 6 bases and J 0 bases, with 13 bases left between them.

This chain connects TRBV27 to TRBJ1-2, with D maybe TRBD1 (6 bases). From germline, CDR1 is MNHEY and CDR2 SMNVEV (reference sequence). This CDR3 comprises 13 residues. Trimming cost V 7 bases and J 5 bases, with 14 bases left between them. CDR3 amino acids: CASTLGRGYGYTF. In DNA, the CDR3 is TGTGCCAGCACCCTCGGTAGGGGGTATGGCTACACCTTC.

This clone was counted once. The gene calls are TRBV9 and TRBJ1-4, with D possibly matching TRBD1 (5 bases). CDR1 and CDR2 from the germline V gene are SGDLS and YYNGEE. This CDR3 has 16 amino acids. Trimming cost V 0 bases and J 2 bases, with 11 bases left between them. CDR3 residues: CASSVGGAGTNEKLFF. The CDR3 DNA reads as TGTGCCAGCAGCGTAGGGGGTGCAGGGACTAATGAAAAACTGTTTTTT.

The genes are TRBV9 and TRBJ1-4; D uncertain. The length of the CDR3 is 15 residues. V lost 4 bases to trimming and J lost 6 bases, with 16 bases between them. Germline V gene lookup returns CDR1 SGDLS and CDR2 YYNGEE. As DNA, the CDR3 is TGTGCCAGCAGCCCGGGAGAGGTCGGAGATGAAAAACTGTTTTTT. Translating it yields CASSPGEVGDEKLFF. Full variable domain (remainder filled in from reference TRBV9 and TRBJ1-4): DSGVTQTPKHLITATGQRVTLRCSPRSGDLSVYWYQQSLDQGLQFLIQYYNGEERAKGNILERFSAQQFPDLHSELNLSSLELGDSALYFCASSPGEVGDEKLFFGSGTQLSVL.

This clone was observed a single time. The chain has TRBV4-1 and TRBJ2-3; tentative D call: TRBD2 (6 bases). The germline V gene encodes CDR1 MGHRA and CDR2 YSYEKL. The CDR3 loop spans 15 amino acids. Trimming pared 3 bases from V and 6 bases from J, leaving 16 bases between. This CDR3 is CASSQVAAYRDTQYF. CDR3 sequence (DNA): TGCGCCAGCAGCCAGGTAGCGGCCTATCGGGATACGCAGTATTTT.

The chain carries TRBV7-8 and TRBJ2-7, with 7 bases lining up with TRBD2. V lost 3 bases, J lost 3 bases, and 8 bases stayed unmatched. The CDR3 length is 15 residues. Germline V gene sequence: CDR1 SGHVS, CDR2 FQNEAQ. The CDR3 DNA sequence: TGTGCCAGCAGCTTCCAGACTAGCACCCACTACGAGCAGTACTTC. Its translation: CASSFQTSTHYEQYF.

The chain employs TRBV11-2 and TRBJ2-7; no clear D gene. V lost 3 bases, J lost 6 bases, and 9 bases lay in between. The CDR3 loop spans 12 amino acids. Germline V CDR1 and CDR2: SGHAT, FQNNGV. CDR3 amino acids: CASSFDSFEQYF. The CDR3 DNA reads as TGTGCCAGCAGCTTTGACTCTTTCGAGCAGTACTTC.

As regards this clone: At one end the junction does not follow the germline gene, possibly because of a read error. The chain couples TRBV11-2 to TRBJ1-5; TRBD1 agrees at 8 bases. The length of the CDR3 is 15 residues. The germline CDR1 and CDR2 sequences are SGHAT and FQNNGV. The CDR3 reads CASSLEDRGNQPQHF. CDR3 coding DNA: TGTGCCAGCAGCCTAGAGGACAGGGGCAATCAGCCCCAGCATTTT.

The chain joins TRBV2 to TRBJ2-3; 8 nucleotides agree with TRBD1. The CDR3 is 14 residues long. J lost 4 bases, V lost 7 bases, and 7 bases had no gene match. Germline CDR1 reads SNHLY; CDR2 reads FYNNEI. The CDR3 DNA is TGTGCCAGCAATAGGGACAGGAACGCAGATACGCAGTATTTT. Its translation is CASNRDRNADTQYF.

The rearrangement uses TRBV4-1 and TRBJ2-7; TRBD1 aligns across 8 bases. Germline V gives CDR1 MGHRA, CDR2 YSYEKL. This CDR3 has 15 residues. J lost 5 bases, V lost 1 base, and 7 bases had no gene match. Here the CDR3 DNA reads TGCGCCAGCAGCCAAGCAGGGGGCCTATTCAACGAGCAGTACTTC. Protein: CASSQAGGLFNEQYF.

The CDR3 spells CASSSRVANYGYTF. The CDR3 DNA is TGCGCCAGCAGCTCGCGGGTAGCTAACTATGGCTACACCTTC. The chain is built from TRBV5-1 and TRBJ1-2; no clear D gene. The length of the CDR3 is 14 residues. In germline, CDR1 is SGHRS, CDR2 YFSETQ. Trimming pared 3 bases from V and 0 bases from J, leaving 9 bases between.

This rearrangement joins TRBV4-2 to TRBJ2-3; 9 bases line up with TRBD2. CDR3 size: 16 residues. Looked up from germline, CDR1 is LGHNA and CDR2 is YNFKEQ. The junction had 6 bases not matched to a gene; V was cut back by 3 bases and J by 2 bases. The CDR3 nucleotides read TGTGCCAGCAGCCACCTGAGCGGGGGGCCCACAGATACGCAGTATTTT. Protein: CASSHLSGGPTDTQYF.

This clone was recorded only once. The J gene is TRBJ1-1, the V gene TRBV4-3, with D unclear. V lost 0 bases and J lost 6, with 11 bases in between. The CDR3 runs to 14 residues. Germline loops: CDR1 LGHNA, CDR2 YSLEER. CDR3 in DNA: TGCGCCAGCAGCCAAGATTACGCGAAGTCTGAAGCTTTCTTT. Translating it yields CASSQDYAKSEAFF.

This clone was counted between two and nine times. The chain employs TRBV11-3 and TRBJ2-2; TRBD1 might be the D (5 bases). This CDR3 is built from 15 residues. V was clipped by 3 bases and J by 1 base, with 9 bases between them. Germline V gives CDR1 SGHNT, CDR2 YENEEA. CDR3 loop: CASSLHQGNTGELFF. Written as DNA, the CDR3 is TGTGCCAGCAGCTTGCACCAGGGGAACACCGGGGAGCTGTTTTTT.

The rearrangement links TRBV7-9 to TRBJ1-1; TRBD1 might be the D (5 bases). V lost 3 bases and J lost 1, with 9 bases in between. The CDR3 runs to 14 residues. Germline V gene sequence: CDR1 SEHNR, CDR2 FQNEAQ (reference sequence). The CDR3 DNA sequence: TGTGCCAGCAGCTTCTGGGGCAGGAACACTGAAGCTTTCTTT. Translation gives CASSFWGRNTEAFF.

This clone was detected once. The chain links TRBV11-2 to TRBJ1-1; no clear D. Germline V gene data show CDR1 as SGHAT and CDR2 as FQNNGV. The CDR3 is made up of 16 amino acids. Deletions cut 6 bases from V and 6 bases from J, with 23 bases between. The CDR3 reads CASSPFMEWPTAEAFF. The CDR3 DNA reads as TGTGCCAGCAGTCCATTTATGGAGTGGCCGACGGCTGAAGCTTTCTTT.

The V gene is TRBV27, the J gene TRBJ2-7; TRBD2 aligns across 10 bases. Germline CDR1 and CDR2: MNHEY and SMNVEV (reference sequence). V shed 10 bases, J shed 4 bases, and the junction held 13 bases outside the gene matches. The CDR3 is 15 amino acids. CDR3 region: CATRFSGRALYEQYF. The CDR3 DNA follows: TGTGCCACCAGATTCAGCGGGAGGGCTTTATACGAGCAGTACTTC.

The CDR3 DNA reads TGCGCCAGCAGCTCATCAGGGGAGACCCAGTACTTC. Protein: CASSSSGETQYF. The chain couples TRBV5-1 to TRBJ2-5, with TRBD1 as a possible D gene (5 bases). The germline V and J ends were trimmed by 3 bases and 5 bases, with 8 bases remaining between them. From germline, CDR1 is SGHRS and CDR2 YFSETQ. The CDR3 covers 12 residues. Looking up the rest from reference TRBV5-1 and TRBJ2-5 gives the full variable domain: KAGVTQTPRYLIKTRGQQVTLSCSPISGHRSVSWYQQTPGQGLQFLFEYFSETQRNKGNFPGRFSGRQFSNSRSEMNVSTLELGDSALYLCASSSSGETQYFGPGTRLLVL.

The chain recombines TRBV18 with TRBJ2-7, with 9 bases aligning to TRBD2. V trimming: 6 bases; J trimming: 0 bases; junction bases outside the gene matches: 6. This CDR3 region has 15 residues. From germline, CDR1 is KGHSH and CDR2 LQKENI. Here the CDR3 reads CASSLSGGDSYEQYF. DNA of the CDR3: TGTGCCAGCTCTCTTAGCGGGGGAGACTCCTACGAGCAGTACTTC.

V is TRBV4-3 and J is TRBJ2-1, with TRBD2 identical over 8 bases. Germline V lookup: CDR1 LGHNA, CDR2 YSLEER. The CDR3 sequence is 15 residues long. Trimming at V came to 6 bases and at J to 0 bases, leaving 4 bases not matched to a gene. The CDR3 is CASRRGDTSYNEQFF. CDR3 in DNA: TGCGCCAGCAGGCGGGGGGACACCTCCTACAATGAGCAGTTCTTC.

The J gene is TRBJ2-3, the V gene TRBV30; D possibly corresponds to TRBD1 (6 bases). The CDR3 totals 14 residues. Per germline, CDR1 GTSNPN and CDR2 SVGIG (reference sequence). V dropped 4 bases and J dropped 1 base, with 12 bases sitting between them. CDR3 bases: TGTGCCTGGATTACAGGGTCCCGCACAGATACGCAGTATTTT. This encodes CAWITGSRTDTQYF. The variable domain in full, completed from reference TRBV30 and TRBJ2-3, reads SQTIHQWPATLVQPVGSPLSLECTVEGTSNPNLYWYRQAAGRGLQLLFYSVGIGQISSEVPQNLSASRPQDRQFILSSKKLLLSDSGFYLCAWITGSRTDTQYFGPGTRLTVL.

This chain connects TRBV9 to TRBJ2-2; 13 bases are a match to TRBD2. Germline V gene sequence: CDR1 SGDLS, CDR2 YYNGEE. V was clipped by 4 bases and J by 4 bases; unmatched bases: 7. The CDR3 is made up of 17 amino acids. The CDR3 loop is CASSPRTSGSGTGELFF. CDR3 nucleotide sequence: TGTGCCAGCAGCCCCAGGACTAGCGGGAGCGGCACCGGGGAGCTGTTTTTT.

This clone has a single count. The genes are TRBV7-9 and TRBJ1-5; 10 nucleotides agree with TRBD1. Germline V gene sequence: CDR1 SEHNR, CDR2 FQNEAQ (reference sequence). V lost 5 bases to trimming and J lost 1 base; unmatched junction nucleotides: 8. This CDR3 is built from 17 residues. Here the CDR3 reads CASSLGQGGRSNQPQHF. The CDR3 DNA is TGTGCCAGCAGCCTCGGACAGGGGGGGAGGAGCAATCAGCCCCAGCATTTT.

The chain uses TRBV27 and TRBJ1-1; D is perhaps TRBD1 (6 bases). Germline values: CDR1 MNHEY, CDR2 SMNVEV (reference sequence). V dropped 3 bases and J dropped 5 bases, with 25 bases sitting between them. The CDR3 totals 18 residues. CDR3 in amino acids: CASSFILGGRVFRTEAFF. The CDR3 bases are TGTGCCAGCAGTTTCATCCTCGGGGGGCGGGTATTTAGGACTGAAGCTTTCTTT.

The CDR3 protein is CAWTPRKTGVETQYF. The DNA for the CDR3 is TGTGCCTGGACCCCCAGGAAGACAGGGGTAGAGACCCAGTACTTC. J is TRBJ2-5 and V is TRBV30; 8 bases match TRBD1. Germline V gives CDR1 GTSNPN, CDR2 SVGIG (reference sequence). CDR3 length: 15 amino acids. Trimming removed 4 bases from V and 4 bases from J; junction bases left unmatched: 11.

The gene calls are TRBV4-1 and TRBJ2-7; 9 bases fit TRBD2. Per the germline V gene, CDR1 is MGHRA and CDR2 is YSYEKL. CDR3 length: 16 residues. The trim removed 0 bases at V and 3 bases at J, leaving 6 bases unmatched. CDR3 residues: CASSQERLAASYEQYF. CDR3 sequence (DNA): TGCGCCAGCAGCCAAGAGCGACTAGCGGCAAGCTACGAGCAGTACTTC.

The chain couples TRBV9 to TRBJ1-1; the D gene is possibly TRBD1 (5 bases). The V end was cut by 0 bases, the J end by 6 bases, with 12 bases between. Looked up from germline, CDR1 is SGDLS and CDR2 is YYNGEE. The CDR3 sequence is 14 residues long. CDR3 in amino acids: CASSVGQGWSEAFF. The CDR3 DNA reads TGTGCCAGCAGCGTAGGTCAGGGTTGGTCTGAAGCTTTCTTT.

The rearrangement joins TRBV14 to TRBJ1-5; D uncertain. Trimming removed 0 bases from V and 5 bases from J, with 11 bases in between. Germline V gene lookup returns CDR1 SGHDN and CDR2 FVKESK. CDR3 length: 15 amino acids. For the CDR3, the DNA is TGTGCCAGCAGCCAAGATAACCGGGATCATCAGCCCCAGCATTTT. It yields the protein CASSQDNRDHQPQHF.

The chain couples TRBV9 to TRBJ1-3; 8 bases map to TRBD1. V was pared by 3 bases and J by 3 bases, with 2 bases of the junction left unmatched. The CDR3 has 14 residues. Looked up from germline, CDR1 is SGDLS and CDR2 is YYNGEE. This chain's CDR3 is CASSGGQGGNTIYF. CDR3 nucleotides: TGTGCCAGCAGCGGCGGACAGGGTGGAAACACCATATATTTT.